This T cell receptor beta chain emerged from a study of blood T cell repertoires in COVID-19. Study information: Acute-phase and convalescent COVID-19 samples originated in the United States, Italy and Spain. Sample material is recorded as cDNA or gDNA derived from T cells, B-cell-depleted T cells, or PBMCs.

Study processing details: Researchers report that nucleated cell counts were estimated from reference gene primer amplification. Sequencing was performed with immunoSEQ multiplex PCR; in TCRdb, only in-frame clones are kept and a portion is missing. From that table come the V and J calls and clone size; the DNA was used to work out D and trimming. The sample yields approximately 670,000 clones, about 87% seen once. Trimming cost V 6 bases and J 7 bases; bases outside gene matches: 4. The germline V gene has CDR1 LNHDA and CDR2 SQIVND (reference sequence). There are 12 residues in the CDR3. The TCR originated in a woman younger than 35 with acute or convalescent COVID-19. The chain combines TRBV19 with TRBJ1-1, with 8 bases lining up with TRBD1. The sample was peripheral blood. CDR3 in amino acids: CASRAGTGEAFF. In DNA, the CDR3 is TGTGCCAGTAGGGCCGGGACAGGTGAAGCTTTCTTT.